The 22 T cell receptor beta chains below were found in one sample sequenced in a study of spatial heterogeneity in lung cancer. One entry per CDR3 protein, called by TCRdb with MiXCR from the 5' RACE reads. The sample holds more than 35,000 distinct CDR3 sequences; 4% to 6% are singletons and the top ten take 29%. Specified time point: sample taken at primary tumor resection. Whole RNA from tumor, nontumor lung or frozen PBMC was sequenced unsorted. The sequenced sample was PBMCs, obtained at surgery. The receptors originated from a female donor with early-stage non-small cell lung cancer.

This clonotype was recorded many times. The chain carries TRBV29-1 and TRBJ2-5, with 7 bases matching TRBD1. The CDR3 is 15 residues long. Germline trimming cut 3 bases from V and 1 base from J; bases unmatched to any gene: 8. Germline V CDR1 and CDR2: SQVTM, ANQGSEA. CDR3 amino acids: CSVDLPDRPQETQYF. CDR3 nucleotides: TGCAGCGTTGACCTTCCGGACAGGCCCCAAGAGACCCAGTACTTC.

Regarding this clonotype: A much bigger clone sits one base away, suggesting this may be a read error. This sequence joins TRBV5-1 and TRBJ2-5; no clear D gene. The CDR3 sequence is 11 residues long. The V gene's germline CDR1 is SGHRS and CDR2 YFSETQ. CDR3 coding DNA: TGCGCCGGCAGCAAACAAGAGACCCAGTACTTC. The encoded protein is CAGSKQETQYF.

In its sample, this clonotype was seen a few times. The chain couples TRBV5-1 to TRBJ2-3, with TRBD2 matching 7 bases. Germline V gives CDR1 SGHRS, CDR2 YFSETQ. Germline trimming cut 0 bases from V and 3 bases from J; bases unmatched to any gene: 1. The CDR3 contains 14 residues. The CDR3 coding sequence is TGCGCCAGCAGCTTGGGAGCGGGGACAGATACGCAGTATTTT. Translating gives CASSLGAGTDTQYF.

This clonotype showed up many times. The V call is TRBV20-1, the J call TRBJ2-3, with unresolved D. Looked up from germline, CDR1 is DFQATT and CDR2 is SNEGSKA (reference sequence). Trimming cost V 2 bases and J 10 bases, with 10 bases left between them. The CDR3 has 11 residues. CDR3 in DNA: TGCAGTGCTAGACCCGGAGTATCGCAGTATTTT. Protein: CSARPGVSQYF.

This clonotype was recorded many times. V and J are TRBV4-1 and TRBJ1-3, with D maybe TRBD1 (5 bases). This CDR3 is built from 16 residues. Germline V gene data show CDR1 as MGHRA and CDR2 as YSYEKL. Trimming stripped 0 bases from V and 3 bases from J, with 12 bases between. The CDR3 nucleotides are TGCGCCAGCAGCCAAGATCAAGGGGATAATGGAAACACCATATATTTT. This gives the protein CASSQDQGDNGNTIYF.

This chain connects TRBV5-4 to TRBJ2-2; 9 bases map to TRBD2. The CDR3 is made up of 15 amino acids. Germline values: CDR1 SGHNT, CDR2 YYREEE (reference sequence). After removal of 2 bases from V and 8 bases from J, the junction contained 7 bases not matched to a gene. The CDR3 spells CASSLAGGAEGELFF. The DNA of the CDR3 is TGTGCCAGCAGCTTAGCGGGGGGCGCCGAAGGGGAGCTGTTTTTT. Variable domain in full (rest from reference TRBV5-4 and TRBJ2-2): ETGVTQSPTHLIKTRGQQVTLRCSSQSGHNTVSWYQQALGQGPQFIFQYYREEENGRGNFPPRFSGLQFPNYSSELNVNALELDDSALYLCASSLAGGAEGELFFGEGSRLTVL.

This clonotype was recorded at least ten times. The chain couples TRBV3-1 to TRBJ2-7; TRBD1 matches at 9 bases. Germline assignment: CDR1 LGHDT and CDR2 YNNKEL (reference sequence). The CDR3 is 16 amino acids. Trimming at V came to 0 bases and at J to 3 bases, leaving 6 bases not matched to a gene. The DNA of the CDR3 is TGTGCCAGCAGCCAAGACACCGGGACAGGGATCTACGAGCAGTACTTC. This gives the protein CASSQDTGTGIYEQYF.

This clonotype was found many times. The genes are TRBV11-2 and TRBJ2-5; TRBD1 matches at 11 bases. This CDR3 has 18 residues. V lost 1 base, J lost 1 base, and 8 bases stayed unmatched. Germline CDR1 and CDR2: SGHAT and FQNNGV. CDR3: CASSLVFGTGGIQETQYF. The CDR3 DNA is TGTGCCAGCAGCTTAGTCTTTGGGACAGGGGGGATCCAAGAGACCCAGTACTTC. The whole variable domain, filled in from reference TRBV11-2 and TRBJ2-5, reads EAGVAQSPRYKIIEKRQSVAFWCNPISGHATLYWYQQILGQGPKLLIQFQNNGVVDDSQLPKDRFSAERLKGVDSTLKIQPAKLEDSAVYLCASSLVFGTGGIQETQYFGPGTRLLVL.

This clonotype occurred many times. This CDR3 reads CSVEENRADEKLFF. CDR3 bases: TGCAGCGTTGAAGAAAACAGGGCGGATGAAAAACTGTTTTTT. The chain employs TRBV29-1 and TRBJ1-4; a weak D match, TRBD1 (6 bases). The V end was cut by 0 bases, the J end by 6 bases, with 11 bases between. The CDR3 consists of 14 residues. The germline CDR1 and CDR2 sequences are SQVTM and ANQGSEA.

This clonotype was found many times. CDR3 sequence reads: CASRDRQETQYF. The CDR3 region has the DNA TGTGCCAGCAGGGACAGGCAAGAGACCCAGTACTTC. The chain has TRBV2 and TRBJ2-5; 7 bases are shared with TRBD1. Trimming at V came to 6 bases and at J to 2 bases, leaving 0 bases not matched to a gene. This CDR3 has 12 amino acids. From germline, CDR1 is SNHLY and CDR2 FYNNEI.

This clonotype was detected a few times. The rearrangement joins TRBV20-1 to TRBJ2-1; TRBD2 agrees at 8 bases. Germline CDR1 DFQATT, CDR2 SNEGSKA (reference sequence). After removal of 2 bases from V and 1 base from J, the junction contained 4 bases not matched to a gene. This CDR3 is 15 amino acids long. As DNA, the CDR3 is TGCAGTGCTAGACCTCCTAGCGGGTCCTACAATGAGCAGTTCTTC. Its translation: CSARPPSGSYNEQFF.

In regard to this clonotype: A single base separates this from a much larger clone, so it may be a read error. The chain combines TRBV6-2 or TRBV6-3 with TRBJ2-1; no clear D. CDR1 and CDR2 (germline): MNHEY, SVGEGT. The CDR3 is made up of 17 amino acids. The chain's CDR3 is CASTDVGSKTPYNEQLF. The CDR3 region has the DNA TGTGCCAGCACCGACGTGGGCTCGAAAACGCCCTACAATGAGCAGCTCTTC.

In this sample, this clonotype is medium-sized. This chain links TRBV11-2 with TRBJ1-1; no clear D. The CDR3 extends over 13 amino acids. Trimming removed 5 bases at V and 7 bases at J, with 14 bases between. Germline V gene lookup returns CDR1 SGHAT and CDR2 FQNNGV. For the CDR3, the DNA is TGTGCCAGCAGCCCGCGTTTCGCAGGTGAAGCTTTCTTT. Amino acid sequence: CASSPRFAGEAFF.

This clonotype was observed at least ten times. This sequence joins TRBV9 and TRBJ1-5, with a weak D call TRBD1 (5 bases). This CDR3 has 14 amino acids. Germline CDR1 and CDR2: SGDLS and YYNGEE. V gave up 4 bases and J gave up 5 bases, with 13 bases separating them. The CDR3 sequence: CASSLGLGDQPQHF. Here the CDR3 DNA reads TGTGCCAGCAGCTTAGGACTAGGGGATCAGCCCCAGCATTTT.

This clonotype has a count of ten or more. The chain is built from TRBV2 and TRBJ2-7, with 9 bases aligning to TRBD1. J lost 3 bases, V lost 8 bases, and 5 bases had no gene match. CDR1 and CDR2 (germline): SNHLY, FYNNEI. This CDR3 comprises 13 residues. The CDR3 loop reads CASGTGIDYEQYF. Here the CDR3 DNA reads TGTGCCAGCGGGACAGGGATCGACTACGAGCAGTACTTC. Full variable domain (rest looked up from reference TRBV2 and TRBJ2-7): EPEVTQTPSHQVTQMGQEVILRCVPISNHLYFYWYRQILGQKVEFLVSFYNNEISEKSEIFDDQFSVERPDGSNFTLKIRSTKLEDSAMYFCASGTGIDYEQYFGPGTRLTVT.

In this sample, this clonotype is medium-sized (0.01 to 0.1%). The chain links TRBV10-1 to TRBJ2-1; TRBD2 matches at 8 bases. The CDR3 contains 17 residues. Germline values: CDR1 WNHNN, CDR2 SYGVQD (reference sequence). V was pared by 2 bases and J by 4 bases, with 10 bases of the junction left unmatched. CDR3 sequence reads: CASSEAQRESRYNEQFF. CDR3 DNA sequence: TGCGCCAGCAGTGAGGCCCAGCGGGAGAGTCGGTACAATGAGCAGTTCTTC.

This clonotype was observed a few times. V usage is TRBV7-8 and J usage is TRBJ2-5; no reliable D call. Germline V gene data show CDR1 as SGHVS and CDR2 as FQNEAQ. V lost 1 base, J lost 5 bases, and 11 bases lay in between. The CDR3 spans 14 residues. The CDR3 here is CASSLVAARETQYF. CDR3 DNA sequence: TGTGCCAGCAGCTTAGTGGCGGCACGCGAGACCCAGTACTTC. The whole variable domain, filled in from reference TRBV7-8 and TRBJ2-5, reads GAGVSQSPRYKVAKRGQDVALRCDPISGHVSLFWYQQALGQGPEFLTYFQNEAQLDKSGLPSDRFFAERPEGSVSTLKIQRTQQEDSAVYLCASSLVAARETQYFGPGTRLLVL.

This clonotype showed up many times. V and J are TRBV24-1 and TRBJ2-3, with a weak D call TRBD1 (6 bases). Per germline, CDR1 KGHDR and CDR2 SFDVKD. The V and J ends lost 4 bases and 4 bases respectively, with 17 bases between them. The CDR3 is 16 residues long. The CDR3 nucleotides read TGTGCCACCAGTGACCCAATAACAGGGTCCGCAGATACGCAGTATTTT. Its protein is CATSDPITGSADTQYF.

This clonotype was detected many times. The chain links TRBV24-1 to TRBJ2-3, with D maybe TRBD1 (6 bases). The CDR3 sequence is 16 residues long. Trimming removed 4 bases from V and 2 bases from J, with 15 bases in between. In germline, CDR1 is KGHDR, CDR2 SFDVKD. CDR3 residues: CATSDPGQPPTDTQYF. In DNA, the CDR3 is TGTGCCACCAGTGACCCAGGACAGCCCCCCACAGATACGCAGTATTTT.

This clonotype has only a few counts. The chain uses TRBV19 and TRBJ1-1, with TRBD1 as a possible D gene (5 bases). This CDR3 has 12 amino acids. Germline CDR1 reads LNHDA; CDR2 reads SQIVND (reference sequence). CDR3 nucleotides: TGTGGCAGCGGGCAGGGTAATTCTGTAGCTTTCTTT. Its translation is CGSGQGNSVAFF.

This clonotype was recorded many times. V usage is TRBV13 and J usage is TRBJ1-6; perhaps TRBD1 as D (5 bases). The V end lost 5 bases, the J end lost 10 bases, and 12 bases lay between the germline ends. The length of the CDR3 is 13 residues. Germline values: CDR1 PRHDT, CDR2 FYEKMQ (reference sequence). The DNA of the CDR3 is TGTGCCAGCAGCCCGGATCACAGGTCACCCCTCCACTTT. It translates to CASSPDHRSPLHF.

This clonotype was counted at least ten times. The chain employs TRBV5-5 and TRBJ1-6, with D possibly matching TRBD1 (6 bases). The germline CDR1 and CDR2 sequences are SGHKS and YYEKEE (reference sequence). This CDR3 spans 14 amino acids. Deletions cut 0 bases from V and 7 bases from J, with 8 bases between. CDR3 coding DNA: TGTGCCAGCAGCTTGGACAGGGCGAATTCACCCCTCCACTTT. Its protein is CASSLDRANSPLHF.